The T cell receptor (beta chain) described here comes from a study of vaccination effects on CD4 cells after COVID-19. Germline V gene sequence: CDR1 MDHEN, CDR2 SYDVKM. The CDR3 consists of 12 residues. The V end was cut by 7 bases, the J end by 9 bases, with 13 bases between. Whole-study results and caveats: Marked clonal contraction was seen late after vaccination (in both infection- and vaccine-induced clones).

Expansion of antigen-specific CD4+ T cells with viral peptide pools was carried out by the ViraFEST assay before sequencing. With about ten days of culture completed, CD4+ T cells were isolated. The healthy vaccine recipients, who had no prior SARS-CoV-2 infection, showed negative nucleocapsid antibodies. Clones were sequenced by immunoSEQ multiplex PCR, and TCRdb holds only the in-frame ones, with some missing. The sample holds roughly 63,000 clones; about four fifths are singletons and the top ten take 9.5% to 15%. On this clone itself: Antigen: not known.

Material: CD4+ T cells from PBMCs cultured with SARS-CoV-2 spike peptides, obtained before COVID-19 vaccination. This receptor was obtained from a human donor who received a COVID-19 vaccine. This chain connects TRBV28 to TRBJ2-1; D not certain. The CDR3 bases are TGTGCCAGCACTCCGGCGGTGGGTGAGCAGTTCTTC. This gives the protein CASTPAVGEQFF.